The 21 T cell receptor beta chains in this list originate from one sample, sequenced in a study of blood T cell repertoires in COVID-19. TCRdb's table, derived via immunoSEQ multiplex PCR, lists solely in-frame clones and lacks some. This sample has approximately 190,000 clones, with just over 85% found just once. The sequencing sample was made of peripheral blood. The receptors here all came from an elderly man with acute or convalescent COVID-19.

The genes are TRBV4-2 and TRBJ2-6; tentative D call: TRBD1 (5 bases). CDR1 and CDR2 from the germline V gene are LGHNA and YNFKEQ. This CDR3 spans 17 amino acids. V was cut by 1 base and J by 0 bases, with 10 bases left in between. DNA of the CDR3: TGTGCCAGCAGCCAAGTGGCCAGGGACTCTGGGGCCAACGTCCTGACTTTC. As protein: CASSQVARDSGANVLTF.

The chain uses TRBV24-1 and TRBJ2-1; 8 bases are shared with TRBD2. The length of the CDR3 is 14 residues. V was clipped by 8 bases and J by 2 bases; unmatched bases: 4. From germline, CDR1 is KGHDR and CDR2 SFDVKD. The CDR3: CATKSGGPYNEQFF. DNA of the CDR3: TGTGCCACCAAAAGCGGGGGTCCCTACAATGAGCAGTTCTTC.

V usage is TRBV11-3 and J usage is TRBJ2-3, with 9 bases that match TRBD2. CDR3 length: 16 residues. The germline gives CDR1 SGHNT, CDR2 YENEEA. V lost 0 bases to trimming and J lost 3 bases; unmatched junction nucleotides: 4. Written as DNA, the CDR3 is TGTGCCAGCAGCTTAGAGTGGAGCGGGAGGACAGATACGCAGTATTTT. It translates to CASSLEWSGRTDTQYF.

This clone occurred a few times. The chain joins TRBV6-5 to TRBJ1-4; 11 bases agree with TRBD1. Trimming cost V 5 bases and J 11 bases; bases outside gene matches: 4. Germline assignment: CDR1 MNHEY and CDR2 SVGAGI. The CDR3 is 13 amino acids. CDR3 nucleotides: TGTGCCAGCAGTACCGGGACAGGGGGGAAACTGTTTTTT. Translating it yields CASSTGTGGKLFF.

The gene calls are TRBV19 and TRBJ1-5; 10 bases are a match to TRBD1. The germline V gene encodes CDR1 LNHDA and CDR2 SQIVND (reference sequence). The CDR3 is 15 amino acids. Trimming removed 11 bases from V and 3 bases from J; junction bases left unmatched: 10. CDR3 amino acids: CACKTGTGDNQPQHF. CDR3 bases: TGTGCCTGCAAAACCGGGACAGGGGACAATCAGCCCCAGCATTTT.

The V gene is TRBV18, the J gene TRBJ2-7; 10 nucleotides match TRBD2. The V and J ends lost 3 bases and 6 bases, in that order; junction bases with no gene match: 5. CDR1 is KGHSH, CDR2 LQKENI, per germline. The CDR3 has 14 amino acids. The CDR3 DNA reads TGTGCCAGCTCACCGTCTAGCGGGAGAAGCGAGCAGTACTTC. Protein sequence: CASSPSSGRSEQYF. Filled out from reference TRBV18 and TRBJ2-7, the complete variable domain reads NAGVMQNPRHLVRRRGQEARLRCSPMKGHSHVYWYRQLPEEGLKFMVYLQKENIIDESGMPKERFSAEFPKEGPSILRIQQVVRGDSAAYFCASSPSSGRSEQYFGPGTRLTVT.

The V and J genes are TRBV30 and TRBJ1-2; D is uncertain. The CDR3 length is 14 residues. The germline CDR1 and CDR2 sequences are GTSNPN and SVGIG (reference sequence). V was cut by 2 bases and J by 1 base, with 11 bases left in between. The CDR3 loop reads CAWSSGLDNYGYTF. As DNA, the CDR3 is TGTGCCTGGAGTTCCGGACTCGATAACTATGGCTACACCTTC.

The genes are TRBV10-3 and TRBJ2-1; perhaps TRBD1 as D (5 bases). The CDR3 runs to 16 residues. Germline values: CDR1 ENHRY, CDR2 SYGVKD. V was shortened by 0 bases and J by 2 bases, with 11 bases between the two germline ends. The CDR3: CAISESGAVTYNEQFF. CDR3 coding DNA: TGTGCCATCAGTGAGTCAGGGGCAGTTACCTACAATGAGCAGTTCTTC.

J is TRBJ1-5 and V is TRBV21-1; TRBD1, the D gene given by the table, was not confirmed from the DNA. TRBV21-1 is deemed a pseudogene. The CDR3 sequence is 19 residues long. CDR3 loop: CASSKVPGQGPFGNQPQHF. Written as DNA, the CDR3 is TGTGCCAGCAGCAAAGTCCCGGGACAGGGCCCTTTTGGCAATCAGCCCCAGCATTTT.

The rearrangement links TRBV19 to TRBJ2-1; 15 nucleotides agree with TRBD2. The CDR3 covers 15 residues. The J segment lost 8 bases and the V segment lost 4 bases, leaving 3 bases of the junction unmatched. CDR1 is LNHDA and CDR2 is SQIVND in the germline V gene (reference sequence). CDR3 sequence reads: CASSTGLAGGYEQFF. The CDR3 DNA sequence: TGTGCCAGTAGTACGGGACTAGCGGGAGGCTATGAGCAGTTCTTC.

The chain links TRBV7-6 to TRBJ2-1; a weak D match, TRBD2 (6 bases). The ends were cut back, 4 bases at V and 4 bases at J, with 14 bases in the middle. In germline, CDR1 is SGHVS, CDR2 FNYEAQ. CDR3 length equals 15 residues. The CDR3 DNA sequence: TGTGCCAGCAGCTCACCGTGGGGGGTTTACAATGAGCAGTTCTTC. Translation gives CASSSPWGVYNEQFF.

DNA for the CDR3: TGTGCCAGCAAAGGAGTCGAGCATCACGAGCAGTACTTC. Its protein product is CASKGVEHHEQYF. The chain recombines TRBV2 with TRBJ2-7, with no clear D. The CDR3 has 13 amino acids. Germline CDR1 SNHLY, CDR2 FYNNEI. Trimming cost V 7 bases and J 5 bases, with 15 bases left between them.

This clone was seen only once. The rearrangement links TRBV7-2 to TRBJ2-5, with 9 bases that match TRBD1. Germline V lookup: CDR1 SGHTA, CDR2 FQGNSA. With 5 bases clipped from V and 2 bases from J, the junction kept 6 bases outside the gene matches. This CDR3 has 15 residues. CDR3 amino acids: CASSTMDRGQETQYF. As DNA, the CDR3 is TGTGCCAGCAGCACGATGGACAGGGGTCAAGAGACCCAGTACTTC.

This chain uses TRBV9 with TRBJ1-5; 9 nucleotides agree with TRBD1. CDR3 length equals 13 residues. The V gene's germline CDR1 is SGDLS and CDR2 YYNGEE. J gave up 7 bases and V 3 bases, and 2 bases lay outside the gene matches. CDR3 sequence (DNA): TGTGCCAGCAGCGCAACAGGGGGCCAGCCCCAGCATTTT. Translated: CASSATGGQPQHF. Combining the CDR3 with reference TRBV9 and TRBJ1-5 gives the whole variable domain DSGVTQTPKHLITATGQRVTLRCSPRSGDLSVYWYQQSLDQGLQFLIQYYNGEERAKGNILERFSAQQFPDLHSELNLSSLELGDSALYFCASSATGGQPQHFGDGTRLSIL.

The V call is TRBV11-2, the J call TRBJ2-2; tentatively, D is TRBD1 (6 bases). The ends were cut back, 5 bases at V and 5 bases at J, with 12 bases in the middle. The CDR3 consists of 14 residues. CDR1 SGHAT and CDR2 FQNNGV come from the germline V gene. The CDR3 reads CASSKTDRTGELFF. Here the CDR3 DNA reads TGTGCCAGCAGCAAAACCGACAGGACCGGGGAGCTGTTTTTT.

The chain is built from TRBV21-1 and TRBJ1-5; the table's D gene call, TRBD1, was not cross checked with the DNA. TRBV21-1 is tagged as a pseudogene. The CDR3 sequence is 14 residues long. The CDR3 reads CASNQGGGNQPQHF. The CDR3 nucleotides are TGTGCCAGCAATCAGGGGGGTGGCAATCAGCCCCAGCATTTT.

V is TRBV7-9 and J is TRBJ1-2; a possible D gene is TRBD1 (6 bases). Germline V CDR1 and CDR2: SEHNR, FQNEAQ (reference sequence). V was pared by 4 bases and J by 5 bases, with 8 bases between. This CDR3 comprises 12 residues. Here the CDR3 reads CASSSQGYGYTF. CDR3 DNA: TGTGCCAGCAGCTCACAGGGTTATGGCTACACCTTC. Full variable domain (outside the CDR3, taken from reference TRBV7-9 and TRBJ1-2): DTGVSQNPRHKITKRGQNVTFRCDPISEHNRLYWYRQTLGQGPEFLTYFQNEAQLEKSRLLSDRFSAERPKGSFSTLEIQRTEQGDSAMYLCASSSQGYGYTFGSGTRLTVV.

CDR3 coding DNA: TGTGCCAGCAGCCTTTCGGACAGGAACTATGGCTACACCTTC. Translated, it gives CASSLSDRNYGYTF. The genes are TRBV5-6 and TRBJ1-2; 7 nucleotides agree with TRBD1. V trimming: 4 bases; J trimming: 2 bases; junction bases outside the gene matches: 5. The germline V gene has CDR1 SGHDT and CDR2 YYEEEE. The CDR3 is made up of 14 amino acids.

V and J are TRBV4-1 and TRBJ2-1; TRBD2 agrees at 8 bases. Trimming cost V 6 bases and J 8 bases; bases outside gene matches: 6. The germline V gene encodes CDR1 MGHRA and CDR2 YSYEKL. CDR3 size: 13 residues. As DNA, the CDR3 is TGCGCCAGCAGACACGCACTAGCGGATGAGCAGTTCTTC. It yields the protein CASRHALADEQFF.

This chain uses TRBV24-1 with TRBJ2-3, with 11 bases identical to TRBD1. The germline gives CDR1 KGHDR, CDR2 SFDVKD. Trimming took 4 bases from V and 8 from J; bases not matched to a gene: 7. The CDR3 runs to 15 residues. CDR3 sequence (DNA): TGTGCCACCAGTGACCAGGACAGGGGGCTTGGTACGCAGTATTTT. Translation gives CATSDQDRGLGTQYF.

The rearrangement joins TRBV19 to TRBJ2-4, with a tentative D call TRBD2 (6 bases). In germline, CDR1 is LNHDA, CDR2 SQIVND (reference sequence). The CDR3 totals 14 residues. V lost 9 bases and J lost 3, with 15 bases in between. CDR3 sequence: CASRRGLDKNIQYF. The CDR3 DNA reads as TGTGCCAGCCGGAGGGGACTGGACAAAAACATTCAGTACTTC.